The present TCR beta chain was sequenced within a study of blood T cell repertoires in COVID-19. Measured with immunoSEQ multiplex PCR; TCRdb has only the in-frame clones, and not every one. This repertoire shows about 480,000 clones, around nine tenths found once; its top ten account for about 1.7%. The V segment lost 6 bases and the J segment 11 bases; nucleotides outside the gene matches: 8. Germline V CDR1 and CDR2: SNHLY, FYNNEI. CDR3 length equals 14 residues. The material sequenced was PBMCs or T cells enriched from blood (not recorded which). The V gene is TRBV2, the J gene TRBJ1-4; 11 positions agree with TRBD1. The sequence derives from a woman between 35 and 50 years old who had recovered from COVID-19. DNA of the CDR3: TGTGCCAGCAGAGGACAGGGGGCGATTGGCAAACTGTTTTTT. It is translated as CASRGQGAIGKLFF.